This T cell receptor (beta chain) was documented in a study of CD8 T cells in Susac syndrome. A quantity of about 0.45 to 1 ug RNA underwent reverse transcription using random hexamers. Across 54 Vbeta and 13 Jbeta, immunoSEQ multiplex PCR amplified TCR beta CDR3. TCRdb reanalysed the immunoSEQ multiplex PCR reads using MiXCR and keeps one entry per CDR3 protein. Altogether 300,000 or so distinct CDR3 sequences are present, around 92% being singletons, with the ten largest covering about 0.07%. Patients with stable or active relapsing-remitting disease, all of them treatment-naive, made up the multiple sclerosis controls. The germline V gene has CDR1 SGHDN and CDR2 FVKESK. Unmatched junction bases numbered 6, after V lost 3 bases and J lost 7 bases. The CDR3 runs 15 residues.

This clonotype originated in a human donor with multiple sclerosis. The specimen sequenced was CD4+ T cells from PBMCs. The chain joins TRBV14 to TRBJ2-1; TRBD2 matches at 10 bases. The CDR3 bases are TGTGCCAGCAGCCAGAGACTAGCGGGCGATAATGAGCAGTTCTTC. It yields the protein CASSQRLAGDNEQFF. The whole variable domain, remainder taken from reference TRBV14 and TRBJ2-1, is EAGVTQFPSHSVIEKGQTVTLRCDPISGHDNLYWYRRVMGKEIKFLLHFVKESKQDESGMPNNRFLAERTGGTYSTLKVQPAELEDSGVYFCASSQRLAGDNEQFFGPGTRLTVL.